Listed below are T cell receptor beta chains from one sample, sequenced in a study of beta chain features in type 1 diabetes. Only in-frame clones appear in the TCRdb table, and some are missing; sequencing was by immunoSEQ multiplex PCR. The data contain around 250,000 clones, 68% of them seen just once; the ten biggest clones take up roughly 0.048%. Material for sequencing was naive CD4+ T cells from blood. These receptor sequences come from a man between 25 and 39 years old in good health. Both conserved end residues are part of each CDR3. The D gene is left open where the match is weak. Not every row has a clone size; where given, it reads once, few, many or a size class.

>-|TRBV28|TRBJ2-6|-
TGTGCCAGCAGTTCTGCTCACTCTGGGGCCAACGTCCTGACTTTC
CASSSAHSGANVLTF
>-|TRBV30|TRBJ1-1|-
TGTGCCTGGCGGACAGCAAACACTGAAGCTTTCTTT
CAWRTANTEAFF
>few|TRBV30|TRBJ2-1|-
TGTGCCTGGAGTCCGACAGAGAGCTCCTACAATGAGCAGTTCTTC
CAWSPTESSYNEQFF
>-|TRBV29-1|TRBJ2-7|-
TGCAGCGTTGCAGGACAGCTACTTCGGGATAACGAGCAGTACTTC
CSVAGQLLRDNEQYF
>few|TRBV30|TRBJ1-2|-
TGTGCCTGGAGCGGTAACTATGGCTACACCTTC
CAWSGNYGYTF
>-|TRBV7-2|TRBJ2-3|-
TGTGCCAGCAGCTCCGCTCATAGCACAGATACGCAGTATTTT
CASSSAHSTDTQYF
>few|TRBV15|TRBJ2-5|TRBD2
TGTGCCACCAGCAGAGTTCCGGGACTAGGATCAGAGACCCAGTACTTC
CATSRVPGLGSETQYF
>once|TRBV6-4|TRBJ1-5|-
TGTGCCAGCAGTGAGGGAGGTGGCAATCAGCCCCAGCATTTT
CASSEGGGNQPQHF
>-|TRBV29-1|TRBJ2-7|-
TGCAGCGTTGCGGACGGAACCTACGAGCAGTACTTC
CSVADGTYEQYF
>-|TRBV9|TRBJ2-5|TRBD2
TGTGCCAGCAGCGTAGCTACTAGCGGGGGTTCCCAAGAGACCCAGTACTTC
CASSVATSGGSQETQYF
>-|TRBV7-2|TRBJ2-7|-
TGTGCCAGCAGCTTAGATCGGGGCTCCTACGAGCAGTACTTC
CASSLDRGSYEQYF
>few|TRBV28|TRBJ2-4|TRBD1
TGTGCCAGCAGCCAGGGACAGGGAAAAAACATTCAGTACTTC
CASSQGQGKNIQYF
>few|TRBV30|TRBJ2-2|TRBD2
TGTGCCTGGAGGTTGAGACCAGGGCTAGCGGGAGGGCCGAAAACCGGGGAGCTGTTTTTT
CAWRLRPGLAGGPKTGELFF
>few|TRBV29-1|TRBJ1-1|-
TGCAGCGTTAAATGGCCTAACACTGAAGCTTTCTTT
CSVKWPNTEAFF
>-|TRBV10-3|TRBJ2-3|-
TGTGCCATCAGTGGAGGGTCAGATACGCAGTATTTT
CAISGGSDTQYF
>few|TRBV29-1|TRBJ2-7|-
TGCAGCGCCCGACGACAAGACTACGAGCAGTACTTC
CSARRQDYEQYF
>-|TRBV30|TRBJ1-5|-
TGTGCCTGGAGTGGCAATAGCAATCAGCCCCAGCATTTT
CAWSGNSNQPQHF
>once|TRBV4-1|TRBJ2-3|TRBD2
TGCGCCAGCAGCCTCGGACTGAGCGGGGGGGCAGATACGCAGTATTTT
CASSLGLSGGADTQYF
>-|TRBV9|TRBJ2-7|-
TGTGCCAGCAGCGTAGGGGGCTCGCGATACGAGCAGTACTTC
CASSVGGSRYEQYF
>-|TRBV9|TRBJ2-7|TRBD2
TGTGCCAGCAGCTCATCCTTTGACGGGAGGGCCTACGAGCAGTACTTC
CASSSSFDGRAYEQYF
>-|TRBV7-9|TRBJ2-2|TRBD2
TGTGCCAGCACACAGGGACTAGCGGTGAACACCGGGGAGCTGTTTTTT
CASTQGLAVNTGELFF
>-|TRBV9|TRBJ1-2|-
TGTGCCAGCAGCGAGCACCAGGGCGTAGATGGCTACACCTTC
CASSEHQGVDGYTF
>-|TRBV29-1|TRBJ2-2|-
TGCAGCGCTTCCACCGGGACCGGGGAGCTGTTTTTT
CSASTGTGELFF
>-|TRBV15|TRBJ2-3|TRBD2
TGTGCCACCAGCAGAGATCTCGCGGGAGCCTCCACAGATACGCAGTATTTT
CATSRDLAGASTDTQYF
>-|TRBV29-1|TRBJ2-5|-
TGCAGCGTTGATTTGTCCCTACAAGAGACCCAGTACTTC
CSVDLSLQETQYF
>-|TRBV11-2|TRBJ2-6|-
TGTGCCAGCAGCCCAGTGGGGGGCGTCGTATTCAGGGCCAACGTCCTGACTTTC
CASSPVGGVVFRANVLTF
>-|TRBV6-5|TRBJ2-5|-
TGTGCCAGCAGTCTCCTAGGGGAGACCCAGTACTTC
CASSLLGETQYF
>-|TRBV10-3|TRBJ2-7|-
TGTGCCATCAGTGAAGACAGGTACGAGCAGTACTTC
CAISEDRYEQYF
>once|TRBV25-1|TRBJ2-7|TRBD1
TGTGCCAGCAGTAGATCGGACAGGCCAATCCAGAGTGGGCAGTACTTC
CASSRSDRPIQSGQYF
>-|TRBV5-4|TRBJ1-1|-
TGTGCCAGCAGCCCCCGAGGCAGTTTGAACACTGAAGCTTTCTTT
CASSPRGSLNTEAFF
>-|TRBV2|TRBJ2-7|TRBD1
TGTGCCAGCAGAGGGACAGGGGTCTACGAGCAGTACTTC
CASRGTGVYEQYF
>few|TRBV11-2|TRBJ2-1|TRBD1
TGTGCCAGCAGCTTAGGACAGGGACCCTACAATGAGCAGTTCTTC
CASSLGQGPYNEQFF
>-|TRBV30|TRBJ2-1|-
TGTGCCTGGAGTGTAGGATCCCCAGGGGCCAATGAGCAGTTCTTC
CAWSVGSPGANEQFF
>-|TRBV21-1|TRBJ2-3|-
TGTGCCAGCAGCAAAGCCCCAGGGGGCGGTTTAATGGTTAGCACAGATACGCAGTATTTT
CASSKAPGGGLMVSTDTQYF
>-|TRBV4-2|TRBJ1-5|-
TGTGCCAGCAGCCAAGATCCGGGGGGCAATCAGCCCCAGCATTTT
CASSQDPGGNQPQHF
>-|TRBV7-9|TRBJ2-7|-
TGTGCCAGCCAGGGAGGGGGCCACGAGCAGTACTTC
CASQGGGHEQYF
>-|TRBV19|TRBJ1-6|-
TGTGCCAGTAGTGTAGGGAATTATTCACCCCTCCACTTT
CASSVGNYSPLHF
>-|TRBV2|TRBJ2-4|TRBD2
TGTGCCGGGAGGGGATCAGCGATAAACATTCAGTACTTC
CAGRGSAINIQYF
>-|TRBV6-5|TRBJ2-7|TRBD1
TGTGCCAGCGTGACAGGGAGCTCCTACGAGCAGTACTTC
CASVTGSSYEQYF
>-|TRBV30|TRBJ1-1|-
TGTGCCTGGATTGAAACTGAAGCTTTCTTT
CAWIETEAFF